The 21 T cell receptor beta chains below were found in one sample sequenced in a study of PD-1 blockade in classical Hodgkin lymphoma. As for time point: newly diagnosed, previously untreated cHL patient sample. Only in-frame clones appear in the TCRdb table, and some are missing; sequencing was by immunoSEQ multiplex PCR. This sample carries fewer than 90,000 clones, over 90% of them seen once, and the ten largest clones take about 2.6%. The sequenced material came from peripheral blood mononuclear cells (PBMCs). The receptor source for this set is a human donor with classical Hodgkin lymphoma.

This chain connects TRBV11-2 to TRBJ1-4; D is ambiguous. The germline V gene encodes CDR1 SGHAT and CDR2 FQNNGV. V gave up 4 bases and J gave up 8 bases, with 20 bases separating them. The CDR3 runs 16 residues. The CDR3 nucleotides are TGTGCCAGCAGCTCCCGGAAAGGGTTGGACTACGAAAAACTGTTTTTT. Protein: CASSSRKGLDYEKLFF.

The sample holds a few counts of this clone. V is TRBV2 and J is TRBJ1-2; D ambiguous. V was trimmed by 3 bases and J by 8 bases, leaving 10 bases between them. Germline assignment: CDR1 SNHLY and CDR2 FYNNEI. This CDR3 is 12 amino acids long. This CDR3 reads CASSEVRRGYTF. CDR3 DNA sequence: TGTGCCAGCAGTGAGGTCAGGCGGGGCTACACCTTC. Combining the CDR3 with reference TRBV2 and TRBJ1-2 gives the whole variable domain EPEVTQTPSHQVTQMGQEVILRCVPISNHLYFYWYRQILGQKVEFLVSFYNNEISEKSEIFDDQFSVERPDGSNFTLKIRSTKLEDSAMYFCASSEVRRGYTFGSGTRLTVV.

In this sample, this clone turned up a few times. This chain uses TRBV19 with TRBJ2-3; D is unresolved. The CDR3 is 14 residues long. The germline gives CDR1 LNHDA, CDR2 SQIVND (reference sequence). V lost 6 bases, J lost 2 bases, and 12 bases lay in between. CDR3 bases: TGTGCCAGTAGCCCGGGCCGACCCACAGATACGCAGTATTTT. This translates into CASSPGRPTDTQYF.

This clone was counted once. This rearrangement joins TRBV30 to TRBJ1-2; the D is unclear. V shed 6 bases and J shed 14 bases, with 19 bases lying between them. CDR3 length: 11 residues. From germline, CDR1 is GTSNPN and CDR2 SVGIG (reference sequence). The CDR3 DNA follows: TGTGCCTGCTCAATGGGCGGCTTAAATACCTTC. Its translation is CACSMGGLNTF.

The CDR3 is CASIINQGGETQYF. The DNA for the CDR3 is TGTGCCAGCATTATTAATCAGGGTGGCGAGACCCAGTACTTC. The chain carries TRBV6-5 and TRBJ2-5, with D perhaps matching TRBD1 (5 bases). Germline CDR1 and CDR2: MNHEY and SVGAGI. The CDR3 is 14 residues long. Deletions cut 7 bases from V and 5 bases from J, with 17 bases between.

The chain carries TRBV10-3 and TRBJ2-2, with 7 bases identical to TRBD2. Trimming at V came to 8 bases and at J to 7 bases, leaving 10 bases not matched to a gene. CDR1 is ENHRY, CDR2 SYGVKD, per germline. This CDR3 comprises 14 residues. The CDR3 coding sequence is TGTGCCATCGGGAGGGATTTCGGGGGCGGGGAGCTGTTTTTT. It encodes CAIGRDFGGGELFF.

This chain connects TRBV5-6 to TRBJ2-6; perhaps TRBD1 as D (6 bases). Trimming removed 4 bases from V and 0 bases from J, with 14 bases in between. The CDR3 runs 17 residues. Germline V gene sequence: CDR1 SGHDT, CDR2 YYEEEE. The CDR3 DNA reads TGTGCCAGCAGCGCCGGGACACCGCTCTCTGGGGCCAACGTCCTGACTTTC. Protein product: CASSAGTPLSGANVLTF.

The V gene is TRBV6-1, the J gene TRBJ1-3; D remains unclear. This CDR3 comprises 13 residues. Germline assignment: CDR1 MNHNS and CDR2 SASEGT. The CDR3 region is CAHESGTGNTIYF. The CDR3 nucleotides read TGTGCACACGAAAGCGGCACTGGAAACACCATATATTTT.

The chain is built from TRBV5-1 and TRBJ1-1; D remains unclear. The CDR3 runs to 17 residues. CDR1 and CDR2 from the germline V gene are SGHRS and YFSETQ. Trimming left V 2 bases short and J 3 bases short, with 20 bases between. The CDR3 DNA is TGCGCCAGCAGCTTCTACCCTTGGGGTCGGGAGTACACTGAAGCTTTCTTT. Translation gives CASSFYPWGREYTEAFF.

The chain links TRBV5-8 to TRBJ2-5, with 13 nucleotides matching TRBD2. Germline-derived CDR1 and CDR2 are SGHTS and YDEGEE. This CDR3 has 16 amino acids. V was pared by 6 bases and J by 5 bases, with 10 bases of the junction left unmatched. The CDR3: CASMPGLAGSVETQYF. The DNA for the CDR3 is TGTGCCAGCATGCCGGGACTAGCGGGGTCCGTGGAGACCCAGTACTTC.

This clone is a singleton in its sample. This chain's CDR3 is CAWSVSDTQYF. DNA of the CDR3: TGTGCCTGGAGTGTATCGGATACGCAGTATTTT. V and J are TRBV30 and TRBJ2-3; no clear D gene. Germline V gene lookup returns CDR1 GTSNPN and CDR2 SVGIG (reference sequence). The CDR3 runs 11 residues. V shed 0 bases and J shed 6 bases, with 4 bases lying between them. Based on the CDR3 plus reference TRBV30 and TRBJ2-3, the full variable domain is SQTIHQWPATLVQPVGSPLSLECTVEGTSNPNLYWYRQAAGRGLQLLFYSVGIGQISSEVPQNLSASRPQDRQFILSSKKLLLSDSGFYLCAWSVSDTQYFGPGTRLTVL.

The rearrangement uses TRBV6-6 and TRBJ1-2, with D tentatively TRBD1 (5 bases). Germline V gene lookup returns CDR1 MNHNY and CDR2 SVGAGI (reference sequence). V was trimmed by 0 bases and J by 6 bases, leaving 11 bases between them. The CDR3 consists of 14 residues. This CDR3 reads CASSYSRDVNGYTF. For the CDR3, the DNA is TGTGCCAGCAGTTACTCGAGGGACGTAAATGGCTACACCTTC.

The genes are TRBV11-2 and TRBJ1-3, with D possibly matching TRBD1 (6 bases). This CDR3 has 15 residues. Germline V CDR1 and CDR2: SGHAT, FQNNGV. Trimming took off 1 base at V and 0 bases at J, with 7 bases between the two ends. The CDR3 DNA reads TGTGCCAGCAGCTTAGGCAGGGGCTCTGGAAACACCATATATTTT. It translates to CASSLGRGSGNTIYF.

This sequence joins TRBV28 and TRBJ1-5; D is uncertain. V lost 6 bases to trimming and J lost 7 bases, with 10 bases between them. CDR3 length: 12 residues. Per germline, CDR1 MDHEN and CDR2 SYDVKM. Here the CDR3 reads CASSSSGQPQHF. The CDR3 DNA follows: TGTGCCAGCAGCTCGTCGGGGCAGCCCCAGCATTTT.

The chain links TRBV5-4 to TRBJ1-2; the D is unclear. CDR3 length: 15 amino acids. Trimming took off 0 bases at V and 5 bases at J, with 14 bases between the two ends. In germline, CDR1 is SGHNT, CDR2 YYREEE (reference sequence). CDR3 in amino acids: CASSLARYPDYGYTF. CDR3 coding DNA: TGTGCCAGCAGCTTGGCCCGATATCCCGATTATGGCTACACCTTC.

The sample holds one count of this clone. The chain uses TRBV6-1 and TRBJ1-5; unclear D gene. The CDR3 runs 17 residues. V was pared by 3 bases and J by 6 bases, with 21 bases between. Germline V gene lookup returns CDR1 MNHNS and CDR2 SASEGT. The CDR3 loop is CASSDIPQRAAGQPQHF. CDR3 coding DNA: TGTGCCAGCAGTGATATACCACAACGGGCAGCGGGTCAGCCCCAGCATTTT.

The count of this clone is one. CDR3 region: CASSDAGRYKGELFF. CDR3 sequence (DNA): TGTGCCAGCAGTGACGCGGGACGGTACAAGGGGGAGCTGTTTTTT. This rearrangement joins TRBV25-1 to TRBJ2-2; weak D call: TRBD2 (6 bases). Germline V CDR1 and CDR2: MGHDK, SYGVNS. The CDR3 is 15 residues long. The V end lost 3 bases, the J end lost 8 bases, and 16 bases lay between the germline ends.

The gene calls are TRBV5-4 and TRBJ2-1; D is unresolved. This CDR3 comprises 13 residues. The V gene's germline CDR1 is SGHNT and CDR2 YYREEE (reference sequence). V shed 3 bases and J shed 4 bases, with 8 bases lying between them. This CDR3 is CASSSISYNEQFF. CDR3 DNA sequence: TGTGCCAGCAGCTCGATCTCATACAATGAGCAGTTCTTC.

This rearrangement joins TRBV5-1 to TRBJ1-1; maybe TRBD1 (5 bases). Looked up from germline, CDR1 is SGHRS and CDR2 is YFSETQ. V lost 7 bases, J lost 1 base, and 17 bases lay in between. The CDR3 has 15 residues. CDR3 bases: TGCGCCAGCTCATCCTCAGGGTTGGGGAACACTGAAGCTTTCTTT. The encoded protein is CASSSSGLGNTEAFF.

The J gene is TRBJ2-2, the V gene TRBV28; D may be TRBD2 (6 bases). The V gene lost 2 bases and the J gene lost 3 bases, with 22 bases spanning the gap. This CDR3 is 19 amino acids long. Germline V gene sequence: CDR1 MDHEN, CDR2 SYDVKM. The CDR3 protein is CASSLQWASVTGDTGELFF. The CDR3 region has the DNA TGTGCCAGCAGTTTACAGTGGGCTAGCGTCACCGGGGACACCGGGGAGCTGTTTTTT.

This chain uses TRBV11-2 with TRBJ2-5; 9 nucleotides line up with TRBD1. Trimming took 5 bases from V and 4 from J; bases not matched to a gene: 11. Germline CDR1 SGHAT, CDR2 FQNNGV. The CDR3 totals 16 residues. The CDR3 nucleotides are TGTGCCAGCAGCATCCAAGGACAGGGGAGTATAGAGACCCAGTACTTC. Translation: CASSIQGQGSIETQYF.